These 19 T cell receptor beta chains were sequenced from one sample in a study of blood T cells in healthy people across ages. A second 7 to 11 cycle PCR used barcoded and J-beta primers. TCRdb reprocessed the 5' RACE reads with MiXCR, giving one entry per CDR3 protein. The sample shows 1.2 million to 1.5 million distinct CDR3 sequences, around 39% of them seen only once. The source material was blood. The receptors here all came from a woman under 30 in good health.

This clonotype was seen only a few times. The chain recombines TRBV29-1 with TRBJ1-1; no clear D gene. V gave up 0 bases and J gave up 11 bases, with 13 bases separating them. CDR1 is SQVTM and CDR2 is ANQGSEA in the germline V gene. The CDR3 runs to 12 residues. CDR3 DNA: TGCAGCGTTGAAGATACCACAGCACTGGCTTTCTTT. Translating it yields CSVEDTTALAFF. Full variable domain (missing parts from reference TRBV29-1 and TRBJ1-1): SAVISQKPSRDICQRGTSLTIQCQVDSQVTMMFWYRQQPGQSLTLIATANQGSEATYESGFVIDKFPISRPNLTFSTLTVSNMSPEDSSIYLCSVEDTTALAFFGQGTRLTVV.

This clonotype was detected only a few times. The chain couples TRBV6-6 to TRBJ2-5; 10 bases align to TRBD1. The CDR3 length is 14 residues. With 7 bases clipped from V and 5 bases from J, the junction kept 7 bases outside the gene matches. Germline CDR1 is MNHNY and CDR2 is SVGAGI (reference sequence). Written as DNA, the CDR3 is TGTGCCAGCAATATAGGGACAGGGGAGGAGACCCAGTACTTC. This sequence encodes CASNIGTGEETQYF.

Many counts were recorded for this clonotype. The CDR3 reads CASSLGTEYNEQFF. CDR3 DNA sequence: TGTGCCAGCAGCTTAGGGACAGAGTACAATGAGCAGTTCTTC. The genes are TRBV7-2 and TRBJ2-1, with D tentatively TRBD1 (6 bases). CDR1 SGHTA and CDR2 FQGNSA come from the germline V gene. With 1 base removed from V and 4 bases from J, the gap between germline ends came to 8 bases. The CDR3 loop spans 14 amino acids.

V is TRBV24-1 and J is TRBJ2-2; D remains ambiguous. The germline V gene has CDR1 KGHDR and CDR2 SFDVKD. The V end lost 3 bases, the J end lost 3 bases, and 7 bases lay between the germline ends. The CDR3 spans 14 residues. CDR3 nucleotide sequence: TGTGCCACCAGTGATCCTGGGTACACCGGGGAGCTGTTTTTT. Protein sequence: CATSDPGYTGELFF.

The chain couples TRBV6-5 to TRBJ1-6, with 9 bases fitting TRBD1. Germline V gene data show CDR1 as MNHEY and CDR2 as SVGAGI. V was clipped by 4 bases and J by 14 bases; unmatched bases: 12. CDR3 length: 15 residues. The chain's CDR3 is CASSFWDRDRKALHF. CDR3 in DNA: TGTGCCAGCAGTTTCTGGGACAGGGATAGGAAGGCCCTCCACTTT.

The chain combines TRBV15 with TRBJ1-6; 7 bases map to TRBD1. The germline V gene has CDR1 LNHNV and CDR2 YYDKDF (reference sequence). The CDR3 is 14 amino acids. The V and J ends lost 5 bases and 9 bases, in that order; junction bases with no gene match: 7. The CDR3 sequence is CATSRDSQSSPLHF. DNA of the CDR3: TGTGCCACCAGCCGGGACAGCCAGAGTTCACCCCTCCACTTT. Full variable domain (missing parts from reference TRBV15 and TRBJ1-6): DAMVIQNPRYQVTQFGKPVTLSCSQTLNHNVMYWYQQKSSQAPKLLFHYYDKDFNNEADTPDNFQSRRPNTSFCFLDIRSPGLGDTAMYLCATSRDSQSSPLHFGNGTRLTVT.

This chain links TRBV3-1 with TRBJ2-4, with a weak D call TRBD1 (5 bases). The DNA end lines up better with TRBJ2-7; the J call may be wrong. The germline V gene encodes CDR1 LGHDT and CDR2 YNNKEL (reference sequence). This CDR3 spans 17 amino acids. The CDR3 DNA reads TGTGCCAGCAGCCAAAACTTAAGGGGAACTCTTTCCTACGAGCAGTACTTC. Translation gives CASSQNLRGTLSYEQYF.

The genes are TRBV7-9 and TRBJ2-3; TRBD1 matches 10 bases. This CDR3 comprises 16 residues. Germline lookup yields CDR1 SEHNR and CDR2 FQNEAQ (reference sequence). V lost 2 bases and J lost 3; bases outside the gene matches: 5. Written as DNA, the CDR3 is TGTGCCAGCAGCTTATTAGCGGACAGGGGGACAGATACGCAGTATTTT. Translation gives CASSLLADRGTDTQYF.

This clonotype appeared a few times. The J gene is TRBJ2-3, the V gene TRBV20-1, with TRBD2 as a possible D gene (5 bases). V gave up 0 bases and J gave up 2 bases, with 12 bases separating them. The CDR3 covers 15 residues. Germline V lookup: CDR1 DFQATT, CDR2 SNEGSKA (reference sequence). The CDR3 sequence: CSARDAERLTDTQYF. The CDR3 nucleotides read TGCAGTGCTAGAGATGCCGAGCGGCTCACAGATACGCAGTATTTT.

This clonotype was counted a few times. V and J are TRBV9 and TRBJ2-1, with 10 positions matching TRBD2. CDR1 is SGDLS, CDR2 YYNGEE, per germline. V dropped 0 bases and J dropped 4; count of bases not matched to a gene: 4. This CDR3 has 16 residues. CDR3 sequence reads: CASSVGVAGGYNEQFF. The CDR3 DNA is TGTGCCAGCAGCGTAGGGGTAGCGGGGGGTTACAATGAGCAGTTCTTC.

The V gene is TRBV4-1, the J gene TRBJ2-5, with 8 bases matching TRBD1. The better agreement between TRBJ2-7 and the DNA end casts doubt on the J call. In germline, CDR1 is MGHRA, CDR2 YSYEKL. The CDR3 is made up of 16 amino acids. CDR3 residues: CASSHADRVITYEQYF. DNA for the CDR3: TGCGCCAGCAGCCATGCGGACAGGGTGATCACCTACGAGCAGTACTTC.

V gene TRBV6-5 combines with J gene TRBJ1-6; the match to TRBD1 covers 7 bases. The V gene's germline CDR1 is MNHEY and CDR2 SVGAGI. The V segment lost 3 bases and the J segment 7 bases; nucleotides outside the gene matches: 9. This CDR3 is 16 amino acids long. The CDR3 loop is CASSYPRDSPNSPLHF. CDR3 coding DNA: TGTGCCAGCAGTTATCCCCGGGACAGCCCGAATTCACCCCTCCACTTT.

The gene calls are TRBV20-1 and TRBJ1-5, with a weak D call TRBD1 (6 bases). This CDR3 is built from 16 residues. V dropped 0 bases and J dropped 0 bases, with 12 bases sitting between them. Germline CDR1 DFQATT, CDR2 SNEGSKA (reference sequence). CDR3 DNA: TGCAGTGCTAGAGATCGCGGGACAACTAGCAATCAGCCCCAGCATTTT. Translated, it gives CSARDRGTTSNQPQHF.

The chain couples TRBV11-2 to TRBJ1-4; D remains ambiguous. Germline V gives CDR1 SGHAT, CDR2 FQNNGV. This CDR3 has 13 amino acids. The V gene lost 5 bases and the J gene lost 7 bases, with 11 bases spanning the gap. The CDR3 coding sequence is TGTGCCAGCAGCGGTACGGCGCGTGAAAAACTGTTTTTT. This codes for CASSGTAREKLFF.

The chain combines TRBV6-5 with TRBJ2-2; 8 bases align to TRBD2. V was pared by 4 bases and J by 1 base, with 8 bases of the junction left unmatched. This CDR3 region has 17 residues. Germline loops: CDR1 MNHEY, CDR2 SVGAGI. This CDR3 reads CASSSQRSGRNTGELFF. The CDR3 nucleotides read TGTGCCAGCAGTTCCCAGAGGAGCGGGAGGAACACCGGGGAGCTGTTTTTT.

This clonotype appeared a few times. This chain uses TRBV18 with TRBJ2-1; 8 bases agree with TRBD1. CDR1 and CDR2 from the germline V gene are KGHSH and LQKENI. Trimming at V came to 3 bases and at J to 10 bases, leaving 11 bases not matched to a gene. This CDR3 spans 15 amino acids. The CDR3 sequence: CASSPKTGVLGEQFF. CDR3 nucleotides: TGTGCCAGCTCACCTAAGACAGGGGTCCTTGGGGAGCAGTTCTTC. Looking up the rest from reference TRBV18 and TRBJ2-1 gives the full variable domain: NAGVMQNPRHLVRRRGQEARLRCSPMKGHSHVYWYRQLPEEGLKFMVYLQKENIIDESGMPKERFSAEFPKEGPSILRIQQVVRGDSAAYFCASSPKTGVLGEQFFGPGTRLTVL.

This clonotype has only a few counts. The chain combines TRBV29-1 with TRBJ2-7; D tentatively fits TRBD1 or TRBD2 (6 bases each). Germline CDR1 and CDR2: SQVTM and ANQGSEA. This CDR3 is built from 14 residues. V lost 4 bases, J lost 3 bases, and 16 bases lay in between. The CDR3 region has the DNA TGCAGCGTTGGAGGGGGGCTAGGTAACTACGAGCAGTACTTC. Encoded protein: CSVGGGLGNYEQYF.

This clonotype was detected only once. The chain has TRBV11-2 and TRBJ2-2, with D uncertain. This CDR3 is 12 amino acids long. Germline V gene lookup returns CDR1 SGHAT and CDR2 FQNNGV. The V gene lost 7 bases and the J gene lost 1 base, with 4 bases spanning the gap. In nucleotides, the CDR3 is TGTGCCAGCACGGTGAACACCGGGGAGCTGTTTTTT. Its protein is CASTVNTGELFF.

This clonotype was found a few times. The chain employs TRBV12-3 or TRBV12-4 and TRBJ2-7, with 12 bases fitting TRBD1. V was clipped by 2 bases and J by 4 bases; unmatched bases: 9. The CDR3 spans 17 residues. CDR3 sequence: CASSLYGLGQGAYEQYF. For the CDR3, the DNA is TGTGCCAGCAGTTTATATGGGTTGGGACAGGGGGCGTACGAGCAGTACTTC.